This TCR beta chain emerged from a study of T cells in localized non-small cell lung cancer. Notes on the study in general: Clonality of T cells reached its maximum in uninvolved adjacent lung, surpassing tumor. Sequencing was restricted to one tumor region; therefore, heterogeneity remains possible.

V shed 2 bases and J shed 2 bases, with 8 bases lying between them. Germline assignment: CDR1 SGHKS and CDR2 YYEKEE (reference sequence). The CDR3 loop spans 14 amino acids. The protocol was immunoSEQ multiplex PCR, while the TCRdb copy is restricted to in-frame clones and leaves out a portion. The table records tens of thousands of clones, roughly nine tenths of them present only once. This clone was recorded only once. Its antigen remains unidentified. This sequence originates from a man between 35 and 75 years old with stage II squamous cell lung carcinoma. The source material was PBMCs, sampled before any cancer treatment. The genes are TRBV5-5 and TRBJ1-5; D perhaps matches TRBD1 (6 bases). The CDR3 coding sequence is TGTGCCAGCAGCTTCGAGGGGGGCAATCAGCCCCAGCATTTT. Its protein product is CASSFEGGNQPQHF.